This entry concerns a single T cell receptor (beta chain). Its antigen is not known. A second 7 to 11 cycle PCR used barcoded and J-beta primers. No fewer than 2.5 million CDR3-containing paired-end reads came from each sample. TCRdb re-derived calls from the 5' RACE reads in MiXCR, one entry per CDR3 protein. The table has 1 million or so distinct CDR3 sequences, around 45% seen once; the top ten hold approximately 17%. The data are from a study of blood T cells in healthy people across ages. Study findings and constraints: Age brought a roughly linear fall in TCR beta diversity measured per million T cells. Long-lived donors carried more naive CD4+ cells and greater diversity than aged donors.

The J segment lost 0 bases and the V segment lost 0 bases, leaving 5 bases of the junction unmatched. Germline values: CDR1 DFQATT, CDR2 SNEGSKA (reference sequence). The CDR3 contains 16 residues. Drawing of peripheral blood yielded roughly 10 milliliters from each donor. The chain uses TRBV20-1 and TRBJ2-4; TRBD1 agrees at 7 bases. Material for sequencing was blood. This sequence originates from an older woman in good health. The CDR3 sequence is CSAREAGGLAKNIQYF. DNA for the CDR3: TGCAGTGCTAGAGAAGCAGGGGGTCTAGCCAAAAACATTCAGTACTTC.